Sequencing of this T cell receptor (delta chain) was carried out in a study of γδ T cells in repeated Plasmodium falciparum infection. Overall study: Four controlled malaria infections with P. falciparum NF54 spanned less than 800 days. Malian gammadelta TCRs were studied during no-transmission periods and across acute malaria episodes.

In the case of this clone: No antigen is known for it. The likely explanation is a read error, given a far larger clone one base away. The same CDR3 is also encoded by other DNA sequences in this sample.

Vgamma9/Vdelta2+ and Vdelta2-negative gammadelta T cells were flow-sorted from PBMC for bulk sequencing. The CDR3 has 18 residues. Per germline, CDR1 GEAIGNYY and CDR2 EKD. General study results and limits: Many TCRgamma sequences overlapped between individuals in stable Vgamma9/Vdelta2+ repertoires. Donors in Mali lived in a small rural village, largely one ethnic group.

TCRdb reprocessed the multiplex PCR reads through CATT. Of 90,000 or so delta-chain clones in the sample, 0.9% to 1% were seen once. This sequence was found in a pool of human donors (malaria-infected and uninfected, not separated). The gene calls are TRDV2 and TRDJ1; possible D gene TRDD3, 6 bases. Matching the DNA to germline supplied the J gene, which TCRdb does not give. The sequencing sample was made of gamma-delta T cells from blood. CDR3 bases: TGTGCCTGCGACACCGACGGGGGAAACCCCTTTTACACCGATAAACTCATCTTT. Protein: CACDTDGGNPFYTDKLIF.